This TCR beta chain derives from a study of neurological immune-mediated disorders (dated by TCRdb to between 2019 and 2020). At the level of the whole study: Among the 34 multiple sclerosis patients, roughly 31 had relapsing-remitting MS and 3 had secondary progressive MS. Peripheral blood TCR-beta repertoires from patients with HTLV-I-associated myelopathy (HAM/TSP), patients with multiple sclerosis, and healthy controls were compared in the study using UMI-based sequencing. The cohort was made up of 68 subjects, consisting of 15 or so HAM/TSP patients, approximately 35 multiple sclerosis patients and around 20 healthy controls. Alongside PBMC samples, the set of some 97 TCR-beta libraries contained longitudinal samples, technical triplicates, and paired CD4+ and CD8+ T-cell subsets that had been sorted.

General study outcomes and caveats: TCR clonal expansion was highest in HAM/TSP patients and lowest in MS patients, with MS patients falling below even healthy controls. Phylogenetic analysis grouped repertoires from 18 of 34 MS patients into a cluster of related CDR3 sequences, suggesting a possible repertoire-level signature. The MS cluster showed no association with clinical or MRI features, and the authors stated that larger cohorts are needed. Across subjects, expanded clones never shared an identical CDR3 amino acid sequence, which suggests that the TCR-beta repertoires in every group were private.

For the sorted-subset TCR libraries, the starting material was over 950,000 sorted CD4+ or CD8+ T cells. Multiple sclerosis patients were enrolled in a US clinical protocol evaluating disease progression by magnetic resonance imaging. Peripheral blood was subjected to Ficoll-Hypaque density gradient centrifugation to isolate PBMCs, which were then cryopreserved in liquid nitrogen. The study also sequenced paired sorted CD4+ and CD8+ subsets from healthy controls, HAM/TSP patients and MS patients. The CDR3 holds 14 amino acids from the cysteine to the phenylalanine. The only DNA kept is the CDR3, 42 bases in frame from the first base. From a lookup of the germline V gene (reference sequence), CDR1 and CDR2 are SEHNR and FQNEAQ. V is shortened by 1 base, J by 4 bases, and the region joining them spans 7 bases. In the case of this clonotype: The specificity of this receptor is unknown. No much larger clone is present one base from it, and per-base qualities are unavailable.

To synthesize cDNA, template-switch 5'RACE was performed with a primer carrying a 10-nucleotide random unique molecular identifier so that each TCR transcript was tagged. Every sequencing run covered 15-18 subjects and yielded more than 170 million TCR-beta sequences. The RNeasy kit was used to extract total RNA. The KAPA Real-time Library Amplification kit was used to amplify TCR-beta VDJ regions with primers targeting the TCR constant region and the 5'RACE anchor. A first PCR added sample indexes and Illumina adaptors, and a second PCR then raised library yield. The roughly 650 bp TCR product was size-selected on a 2% E-gel SizeSelection system after Ampure bead purification. Library quality was checked on a Bioanalyzer, concentration was measured with Qubit, and libraries were quantified with the Kapa Library Quantification kit before pooling. Libraries were sequenced paired-end 2 x 150 bp on an Illumina HiSeq 2500. To increase sequence diversity, roughly 24-32% phiX was spiked into each library pool. The original pipeline was this. The UMI-based MiGEC pipeline processed quality-filtered reads and removed over 90% of raw TCR sequences during error correction. IMGT germline references were used for alignment of VDJ genes, and clonotypes were defined by a unique CDR3 amino acid sequence together with V-J genes. Clonal expansion, Shannon diversity and CDR3 relatedness (CalcPairwiseDistances, ClusterSamples) were evaluated with VDJtools, and phylogenetic trees were built with CLCbio workbench. Clones with at least 8 unique UMIs were defined as expanded, with this threshold being based on coefficient-of-variation modelling across technical triplicates. Starting from the raw public reads, TCRdb applied fastp trimming at Q25, assembled clones with MiXCR and retained in-frame beta chains. Records with the same CDR3 protein are collapsed into one entry carrying the most frequent genes and DNA. V and J calls and clone size were set by TCRdb, not the authors. The table for this sample lists just over 20,000 distinct CDR3 sequences; roughly 17% of them were counted only once. 6.5% to 9.5% of the sample is in the top ten clones.

The chain employs TRBV7-9 and TRBJ1-4; possibly the D gene is TRBD1, per 5 matching bases. The sequence was collected from a woman younger than 35 with multiple sclerosis. The sequenced sample consisted of CD8+ T cells from blood. The base sequence is TGTGCCAGCAGCTTAGGACAGCTTAATGAAAAACTGTTTTTT. Translation gives CASSLGQLNEKLFF.